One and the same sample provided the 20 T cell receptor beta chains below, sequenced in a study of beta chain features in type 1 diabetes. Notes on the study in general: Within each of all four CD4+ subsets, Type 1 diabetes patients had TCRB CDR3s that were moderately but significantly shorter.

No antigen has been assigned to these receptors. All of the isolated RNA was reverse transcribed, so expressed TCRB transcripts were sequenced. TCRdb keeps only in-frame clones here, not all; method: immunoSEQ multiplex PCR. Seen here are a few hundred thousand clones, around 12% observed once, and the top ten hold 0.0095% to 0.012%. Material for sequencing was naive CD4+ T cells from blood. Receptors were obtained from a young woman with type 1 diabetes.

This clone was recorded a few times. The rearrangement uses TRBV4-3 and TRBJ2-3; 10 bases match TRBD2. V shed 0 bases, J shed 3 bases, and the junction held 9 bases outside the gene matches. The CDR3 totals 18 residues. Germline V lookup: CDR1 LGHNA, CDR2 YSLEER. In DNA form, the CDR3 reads TGCGCCAGCAGCCAAGATCGGATGACTAGCGGGCTTACAGATACGCAGTATTTT. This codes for CASSQDRMTSGLTDTQYF.

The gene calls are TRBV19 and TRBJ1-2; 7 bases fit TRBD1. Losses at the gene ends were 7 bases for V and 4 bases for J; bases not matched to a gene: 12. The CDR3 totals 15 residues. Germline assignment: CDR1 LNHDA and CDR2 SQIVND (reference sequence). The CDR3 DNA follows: TGTGCCAGTACCCCGACAGGGAGTCGCGGCTATGGCTACACCTTC. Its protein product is CASTPTGSRGYGYTF.

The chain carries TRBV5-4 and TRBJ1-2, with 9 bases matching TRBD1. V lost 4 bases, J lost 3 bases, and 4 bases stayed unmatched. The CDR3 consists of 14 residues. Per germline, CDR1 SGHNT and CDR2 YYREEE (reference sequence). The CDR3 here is CASSPRDRDYGYTF. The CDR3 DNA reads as TGTGCCAGCAGCCCCCGGGACAGGGACTATGGCTACACCTTC.

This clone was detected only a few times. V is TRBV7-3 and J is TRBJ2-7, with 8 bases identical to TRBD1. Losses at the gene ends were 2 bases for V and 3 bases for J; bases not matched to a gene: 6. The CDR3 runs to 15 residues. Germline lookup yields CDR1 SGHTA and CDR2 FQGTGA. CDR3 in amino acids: CASSLGQGRNYEQYF. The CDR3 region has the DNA TGTGCCAGCAGCTTAGGACAGGGACGAAACTACGAGCAGTACTTC.

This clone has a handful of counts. The CDR3 reads CASSQGTLAYEQYF. The CDR3 bases are TGTGCCAGCTCACAGGGGACTCTCGCCTACGAGCAGTACTTC. The rearrangement joins TRBV18 to TRBJ2-7; the D gene is possibly TRBD2 (6 bases). This CDR3 spans 14 amino acids. From germline, CDR1 is KGHSH and CDR2 LQKENI. V lost 4 bases to trimming and J lost 2 bases, with 12 bases between them. Full variable domain (outside the CDR3, taken from reference TRBV18 and TRBJ2-7): NAGVMQNPRHLVRRRGQEARLRCSPMKGHSHVYWYRQLPEEGLKFMVYLQKENIIDESGMPKERFSAEFPKEGPSILRIQQVVRGDSAAYFCASSQGTLAYEQYFGPGTRLTVT.

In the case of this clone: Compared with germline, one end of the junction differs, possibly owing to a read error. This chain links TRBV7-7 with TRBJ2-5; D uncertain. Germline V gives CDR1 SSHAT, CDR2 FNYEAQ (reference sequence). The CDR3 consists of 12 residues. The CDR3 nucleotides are TGTGCTAGCAGCTTAGATTCAGGGACCCAGTACTTC. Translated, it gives CASSLDSGTQYF.

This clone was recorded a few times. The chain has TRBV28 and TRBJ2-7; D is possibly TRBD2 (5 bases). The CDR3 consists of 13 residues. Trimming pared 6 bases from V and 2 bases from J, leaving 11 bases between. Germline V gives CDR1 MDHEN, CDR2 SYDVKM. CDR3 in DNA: TGTGCCAGCAGCTCGGCGGAGGCCTACGAGCAGTACTTC. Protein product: CASSSAEAYEQYF.

The CDR3 sequence: CASSVGPPTSVNEQFF. CDR3 DNA: TGTGCCAGCAGCGTAGGCCCTCCCACCTCGGTGAATGAGCAGTTCTTC. This chain joins TRBV9 and TRBJ2-1; D unclear. V lost 0 bases to trimming and J lost 7 bases, with 17 bases between them. The V gene's germline CDR1 is SGDLS and CDR2 YYNGEE. The CDR3 length is 16 residues.

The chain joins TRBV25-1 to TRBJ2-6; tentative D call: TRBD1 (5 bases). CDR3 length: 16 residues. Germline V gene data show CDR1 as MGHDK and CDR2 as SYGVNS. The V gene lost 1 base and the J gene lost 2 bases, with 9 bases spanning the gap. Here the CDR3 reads CASSELWGPGANVLTF. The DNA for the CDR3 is TGTGCCAGCAGTGAATTGTGGGGCCCTGGGGCCAACGTCCTGACTTTC.

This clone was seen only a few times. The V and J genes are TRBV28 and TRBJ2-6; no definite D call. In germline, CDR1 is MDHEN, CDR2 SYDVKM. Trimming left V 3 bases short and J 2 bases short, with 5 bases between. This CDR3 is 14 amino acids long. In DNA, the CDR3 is TGTGCCAGCAGTTTGTCTCCTGGGGCCAACGTCCTGACTTTC. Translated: CASSLSPGANVLTF. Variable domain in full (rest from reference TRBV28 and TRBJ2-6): DVKVTQSSRYLVKRTGEKVFLECVQDMDHENMFWYRQDPGLGLRLIYFSYDVKMKEKGDIPEGYSVSREKKERFSLILESASTNQTSMYLCASSLSPGANVLTFGAGSRLTVL.

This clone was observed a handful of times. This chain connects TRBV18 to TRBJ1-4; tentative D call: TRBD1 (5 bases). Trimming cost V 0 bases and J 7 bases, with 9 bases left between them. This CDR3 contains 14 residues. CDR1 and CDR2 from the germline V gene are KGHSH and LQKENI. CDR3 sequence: CASSPPTGVEKLFF. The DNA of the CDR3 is TGTGCCAGCTCACCACCCACAGGTGTTGAAAAACTGTTTTTT. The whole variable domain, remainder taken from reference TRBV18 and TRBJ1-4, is NAGVMQNPRHLVRRRGQEARLRCSPMKGHSHVYWYRQLPEEGLKFMVYLQKENIIDESGMPKERFSAEFPKEGPSILRIQQVVRGDSAAYFCASSPPTGVEKLFFGSGTQLSVL.

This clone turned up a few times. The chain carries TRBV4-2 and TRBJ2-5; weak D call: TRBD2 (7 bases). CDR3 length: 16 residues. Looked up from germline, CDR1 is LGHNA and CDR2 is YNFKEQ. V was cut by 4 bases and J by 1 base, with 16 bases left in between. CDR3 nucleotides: TGTGCCAGCAGCCGGGGGGGGCGGGAAAGCCAAGAGACCCAGTACTTC. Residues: CASSRGGRESQETQYF.

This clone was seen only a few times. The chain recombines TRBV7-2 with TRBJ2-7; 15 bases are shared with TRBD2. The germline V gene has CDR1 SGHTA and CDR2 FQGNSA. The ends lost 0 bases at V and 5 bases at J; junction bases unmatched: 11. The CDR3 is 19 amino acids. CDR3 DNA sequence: TGTGCCAGCAGCTTAGCGGGACTAGCGGGAGGCTCCGCGGGGAACGAGCAGTACTTC. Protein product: CASSLAGLAGGSAGNEQYF. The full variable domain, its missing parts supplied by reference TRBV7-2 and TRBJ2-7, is GAGVSQSPSNKVTEKGKDVELRCDPISGHTALYWYRQSLGQGLEFLIYFQGNSAPDKSGLPSDRFSAERTGGSVSTLTIQRTQQEDSAVYLCASSLAGLAGGSAGNEQYFGPGTRLTVT.

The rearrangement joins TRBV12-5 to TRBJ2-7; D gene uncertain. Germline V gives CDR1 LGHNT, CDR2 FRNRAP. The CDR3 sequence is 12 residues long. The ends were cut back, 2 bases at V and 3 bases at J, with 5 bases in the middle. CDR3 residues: CASGLSYYEQYF. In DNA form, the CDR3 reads TGTGCTAGTGGTTTGTCCTACTACGAGCAGTACTTC. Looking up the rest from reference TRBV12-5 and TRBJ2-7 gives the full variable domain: DARVTQTPRHKVTEMGQEVTMRCQPILGHNTVFWYRQTMMQGLELLAYFRNRAPLDDSGMPKDRFSAEMPDATLATLKIQPSEPRDSAVYFCASGLSYYEQYFGPGTRLTVT.

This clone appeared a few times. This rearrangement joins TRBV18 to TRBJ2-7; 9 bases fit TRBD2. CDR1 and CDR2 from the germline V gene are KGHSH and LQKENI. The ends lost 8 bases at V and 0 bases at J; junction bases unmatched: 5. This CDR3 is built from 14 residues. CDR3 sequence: CASATSGTSYEQYF. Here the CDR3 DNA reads TGTGCCAGCGCGACTAGCGGCACCTCCTACGAGCAGTACTTC.

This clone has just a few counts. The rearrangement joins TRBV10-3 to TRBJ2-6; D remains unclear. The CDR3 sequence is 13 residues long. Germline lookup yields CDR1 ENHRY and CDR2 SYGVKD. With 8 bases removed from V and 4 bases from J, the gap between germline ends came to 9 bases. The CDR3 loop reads CAIESYGANVLTF. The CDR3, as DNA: TGTGCCATCGAGTCTTACGGGGCCAACGTCCTGACTTTC.

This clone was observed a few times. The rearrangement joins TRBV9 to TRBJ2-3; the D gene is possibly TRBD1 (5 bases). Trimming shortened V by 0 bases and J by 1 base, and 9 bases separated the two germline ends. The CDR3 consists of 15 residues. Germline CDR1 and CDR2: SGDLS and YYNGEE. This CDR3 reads CASSVEAQGTDTQYF. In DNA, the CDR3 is TGTGCCAGCAGCGTAGAAGCACAGGGCACAGATACGCAGTATTTT.

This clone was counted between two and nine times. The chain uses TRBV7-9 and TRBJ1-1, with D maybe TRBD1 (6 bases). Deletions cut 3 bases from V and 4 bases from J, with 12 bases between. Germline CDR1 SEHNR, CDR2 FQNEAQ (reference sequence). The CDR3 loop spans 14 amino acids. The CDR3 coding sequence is TGTGCCAGCAGCTTGGAACAGGGCGGCACTGAAGCTTTCTTT. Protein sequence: CASSLEQGGTEAFF.

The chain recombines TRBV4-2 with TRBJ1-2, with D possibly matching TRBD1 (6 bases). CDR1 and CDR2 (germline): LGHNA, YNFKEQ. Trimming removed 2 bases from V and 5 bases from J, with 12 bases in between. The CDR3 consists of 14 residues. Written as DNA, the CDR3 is TGTGCCAGCAGCCAATCTGGACAGCCGTATGGCTACACCTTC. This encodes CASSQSGQPYGYTF.

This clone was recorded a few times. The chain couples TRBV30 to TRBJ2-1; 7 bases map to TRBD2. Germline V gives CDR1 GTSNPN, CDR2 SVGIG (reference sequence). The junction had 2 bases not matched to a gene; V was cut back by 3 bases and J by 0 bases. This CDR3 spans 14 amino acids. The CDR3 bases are TGTGCCTGGAGCGGACTAGGCTCCTACAATGAGCAGTTCTTC. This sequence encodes CAWSGLGSYNEQFF.